The T cell receptor (beta chain) described here comes from a study of blood T cell repertoires in COVID-19. The cohort comprised adults aged about 18 to 90 years residing in about 25 US areas. Cohorts were based on clinical histories the participants reported. The data were produced by immunoSEQ multiplex PCR, yet TCRdb's version contains in-frame clones alone and is incomplete. This table holds 300,000 to 500,000 clones, around 89% found once. Sequenced input: PBMCs or T cells enriched from blood (not recorded which). The TCR sequence derives from a woman in her twenties or thirties with acute COVID-19.

The CDR3, as DNA: TGCGCCAGCAGCCAAGAAAGTATGAGTGGACAGGGGAATGAAAAACTGTTTTTT. This encodes CASSQESMSGQGNEKLFF. The V and J genes are TRBV4-3 and TRBJ1-4; TRBD1 agrees at 9 bases. The CDR3 spans 18 residues. The J segment lost 5 bases and the V segment lost 0 bases, leaving 10 bases of the junction unmatched. Germline V gene sequence: CDR1 LGHNA, CDR2 YSLEER.